The source of this T cell receptor beta chain is a study of T cell repertoires in ileal Crohn's disease. This clone was detected only once. Here immunoSEQ multiplex PCR was the method, and the copy in TCRdb shows in-frame clones only, minus some. The table shows approximately 4,200 clones, with roughly 74% occurring only once. V was clipped by 1 base and J by 4 bases, with 13 bases between them. Germline V gene sequence: CDR1 LNHDA, CDR2 SQIVND (reference sequence). The CDR3 sequence is 15 residues long. This sequence joins TRBV19 and TRBJ1-1, with D possibly being TRBD1 (6 bases). The TCR sequence derives from an adult with Crohn's disease. Material: ileal tissue. The CDR3 loop reads CASSIGGRGGTEAFF. The CDR3 nucleotides are TGTGCCAGTAGTATAGGGGGCAGGGGTGGCACTGAAGCTTTCTTT. The full variable domain, in which reference TRBV19 and TRBJ1-1 provide the parts outside the CDR3, is DGGITQSPKYLFRKEGQNVTLSCEQNLNHDAMYWYRQDPGQGLRLIYYSQIVNDFQKGDIAEGYSVSREKKESFPLTVTSAQKNPTAFYLCASSIGGRGGTEAFFGQGTRLTVV.